The 18 T cell receptor beta chains in this list originate from one sample, sequenced in a study of early T cells in non-severe SARS-CoV-2 infection. Using its own MiXCR run on the 5' RACE reads, TCRdb lists one record per CDR3 protein. The table shows 71,000 or so distinct CDR3 sequences, with roughly an eighth occurring only once. Material: whole blood. The receptors shown here come from an adult who was a healthcare worker with PCR-confirmed SARS-CoV-2 infection or an uninfected control (not recorded which).

This clonotype was seen a handful of times. V usage is TRBV9 and J usage is TRBJ2-1, with TRBD1 matching 8 bases. The CDR3 is made up of 14 amino acids. In germline, CDR1 is SGDLS, CDR2 YYNGEE. Unmatched junction bases numbered 3, after V lost 2 bases and J lost 5 bases. CDR3 loop: CASSVRGPNNEQFF. CDR3 bases: TGTGCCAGCAGCGTCAGGGGGCCAAACAATGAGCAGTTCTTC. Filled out from reference TRBV9 and TRBJ2-1, the complete variable domain reads DSGVTQTPKHLITATGQRVTLRCSPRSGDLSVYWYQQSLDQGLQFLIQYYNGEERAKGNILERFSAQQFPDLHSELNLSSLELGDSALYFCASSVRGPNNEQFFGPGTRLTVL.

V is TRBV20-1 and J is TRBJ1-1, with 8 nucleotides matching TRBD1. V dropped 1 base and J dropped 10; count of bases not matched to a gene: 14. The CDR3 is made up of 15 amino acids. The germline V gene has CDR1 DFQATT and CDR2 SNEGSKA (reference sequence). DNA for the CDR3: TGCAGTGCTAGAGGACAGGGGAATTGGATCGGCGGAGCTTTCTTT. It is translated as CSARGQGNWIGGAFF.

V and J are TRBV6-1 and TRBJ2-1, with D perhaps TRBD1 or TRBD2 (5 bases each). Germline V CDR1 and CDR2: MNHNS, SASEGT. This CDR3 has 15 amino acids. V lost 6 bases and J 8 bases, leaving 20 bases between the germline ends. In DNA form, the CDR3 reads TGTGCCAGCAGACGAGCGGCAGGGTCAGGAGATGAGCAGTTCTTC. This sequence encodes CASRRAAGSGDEQFF.

In its sample, this clonotype was seen many times. V and J are TRBV9 and TRBJ1-1; 7 nucleotides line up with TRBD1. There are 14 residues in the CDR3. V was pared by 4 bases and J by 10 bases, with 13 bases of the junction left unmatched. The germline CDR1 and CDR2 sequences are SGDLS and YYNGEE. The CDR3 region has the DNA TGTGCCAGCAGCCCTCGGACAGGCCTACAGGTAGCTTTCTTT. Protein: CASSPRTGLQVAFF.

This chain uses TRBV23-1 with TRBJ2-5, with a tentative D call TRBD2 (6 bases). TRBV23-1 is an open reading frame whose function is uncertain. The length of the CDR3 is 16 residues. V was cut by 10 bases and J by 0 bases, with 21 bases left in between. CDR3 loop: CAIQPGEVGHQETQYF. The CDR3 coding sequence is TGCGCCATCCAGCCGGGAGAGGTGGGCCACCAAGAGACCCAGTACTTC.

The V call is TRBV2, the J call TRBJ1-1; tentatively, D is TRBD1 (5 bases). CDR3 length: 14 residues. Germline CDR1 SNHLY, CDR2 FYNNEI. V lost 6 bases and J 2 bases, leaving 13 bases between the germline ends. The CDR3 here is CASRSDQGNTEAFF. As DNA, the CDR3 is TGTGCCAGCAGGAGCGACCAGGGAAACACTGAAGCTTTCTTT.

This clonotype came up many times. The rearrangement joins TRBV4-3 to TRBJ1-3; TRBD1 agrees at 7 bases. With V trimmed by 4 bases and J by 1 base, 4 bases remained unmatched. CDR3 size: 15 residues. From germline, CDR1 is LGHNA and CDR2 YSLEER. In DNA, the CDR3 is TGCGCCAGCAGCCCCGGGACAGCTTCTGGAAACACCATATATTTT. This gives the protein CASSPGTASGNTIYF.

This clonotype was picked up a small number of times. The chain links TRBV29-1 to TRBJ2-1; 8 nucleotides line up with TRBD2. Germline values: CDR1 SQVTM, CDR2 ANQGSEA. Trimming removed 8 bases from V and 7 bases from J; junction bases left unmatched: 7. The CDR3 spans 12 residues. CDR3 coding DNA: TGCAGCACCGGGACTAGTTTTAATGAGCAGTTCTTC. Protein product: CSTGTSFNEQFF.

This chain links TRBV7-2 with TRBJ1-2; D gene uncertain. Trimming cost V 5 bases and J 0 bases, with 13 bases left between them. Germline V gene data show CDR1 as SGHTA and CDR2 as FQGNSA. CDR3 length: 15 amino acids. CDR3: CASSRYSGSNYGYTF. The CDR3 DNA reads as TGTGCCAGCAGCCGGTACAGCGGTTCTAACTATGGCTACACCTTC.

This clonotype has at least ten counts. The chain carries TRBV7-3 and TRBJ1-2; D might be TRBD1 (5 bases). Trimming pared 5 bases from V and 0 bases from J, leaving 7 bases between. This CDR3 has 13 residues. Germline CDR1 is SGHTA and CDR2 is FQGTGA. The CDR3 nucleotides read TGTGCCAGCAGCGAGACAGCTAACTATGGCTACACCTTC. Translating gives CASSETANYGYTF.

This clonotype turned up a few times. The chain uses TRBV6-4 and TRBJ2-2; 9 bases are a match to TRBD1. CDR1 and CDR2 from the germline V gene are MRHNA and SNTAGT. V shed 3 bases, J shed 2 bases, and the junction held 1 base outside the gene matches. The CDR3 runs 15 residues. The chain's CDR3 is CASSEGQGNTGELFF. DNA of the CDR3: TGTGCCAGCAGTGAGGGACAGGGAAACACCGGGGAGCTGTTTTTT.

This clonotype was recorded at least ten times. The chain combines TRBV10-2 with TRBJ2-7; 8 nucleotides align to TRBD2. V trimming: 6 bases; J trimming: 2 bases; junction bases outside the gene matches: 9. The CDR3 covers 15 residues. The germline CDR1 and CDR2 sequences are WSHSY and SAAADI. CDR3 in amino acids: CASSTPTGLAYEQYF. In DNA form, the CDR3 reads TGCGCCAGCAGCACACCAACGGGACTAGCCTACGAGCAGTACTTC.

The table lists this clonotype with a few counts. The V gene is TRBV28, the J gene TRBJ2-5; 10 bases are shared with TRBD1. Germline CDR1 and CDR2: MDHEN and SYDVKM. The length of the CDR3 is 14 residues. J lost 5 bases, V lost 5 bases, and 5 bases had no gene match. This chain's CDR3 is CASSTTGGFETQYF. The CDR3 nucleotides are TGTGCCAGCAGTACGACAGGGGGCTTTGAGACCCAGTACTTC.

This clonotype was counted ten times or more. This chain links TRBV6-2 or TRBV6-3 with TRBJ2-7; a possible D gene is TRBD1 (5 bases). Trimming cost V 6 bases and J 5 bases, with 11 bases left between them. The CDR3 is made up of 12 amino acids. Germline CDR1 reads MNHEY; CDR2 reads SVGEGT. The CDR3 loop is CASRIRVNEQYF. The CDR3 DNA sequence: TGTGCCAGCAGGATCAGGGTCAACGAGCAGTACTTC.

This clonotype came up a few times. This chain uses TRBV5-1 with TRBJ1-3; D not resolved. V gave up 5 bases and J gave up 0 bases, with 3 bases separating them. Germline V CDR1 and CDR2: SGHRS, YFSETQ. CDR3 length: 12 residues. CDR3 DNA: TGCGCCAGCAGTGACTCTGGAAACACCATATATTTT. Amino acids: CASSDSGNTIYF.

This clonotype was seen at least ten times. The chain uses TRBV4-3 and TRBJ2-7, with TRBD1 matching over 10 bases. This CDR3 is built from 14 residues. V was pared by 4 bases and J by 5 bases, with 5 bases of the junction left unmatched. CDR1 LGHNA and CDR2 YSLEER come from the germline V gene. In nucleotides, the CDR3 is TGCGCCAGCAGCCCCCGACAGGGGGCCCACGAGCAGTACTTC. Translated: CASSPRQGAHEQYF.

This clonotype was recorded many times. This chain links TRBV7-2 with TRBJ1-2; D is ambiguous. CDR3 length: 12 residues. CDR1 is SGHTA and CDR2 is FQGNSA in the germline V gene. Trimming removed 5 bases from V and 3 bases from J, with 7 bases in between. The DNA of the CDR3 is TGTGCCAGCAGCCACGGAGACTATGGCTACACCTTC. Translation gives CASSHGDYGYTF. Using reference TRBV7-2 and TRBJ1-2 for the parts outside the CDR3, the full variable domain is GAGVSQSPSNKVTEKGKDVELRCDPISGHTALYWYRQSLGQGLEFLIYFQGNSAPDKSGLPSDRFSAERTGGSVSTLTIQRTQQEDSAVYLCASSHGDYGYTFGSGTRLTVV.

Ten or more counts support this clonotype. The chain employs TRBV10-2 and TRBJ2-1; no reliable D call. Trimming took 7 bases from V and 5 from J, leaving 15 bases between them. Germline CDR1 reads WSHSY; CDR2 reads SAAADI. The CDR3 has 14 residues. The CDR3 DNA reads TGCGCCAGCACACTCTCTAACCGTGACAATGAGCAGTTCTTC. This translates into CASTLSNRDNEQFF.